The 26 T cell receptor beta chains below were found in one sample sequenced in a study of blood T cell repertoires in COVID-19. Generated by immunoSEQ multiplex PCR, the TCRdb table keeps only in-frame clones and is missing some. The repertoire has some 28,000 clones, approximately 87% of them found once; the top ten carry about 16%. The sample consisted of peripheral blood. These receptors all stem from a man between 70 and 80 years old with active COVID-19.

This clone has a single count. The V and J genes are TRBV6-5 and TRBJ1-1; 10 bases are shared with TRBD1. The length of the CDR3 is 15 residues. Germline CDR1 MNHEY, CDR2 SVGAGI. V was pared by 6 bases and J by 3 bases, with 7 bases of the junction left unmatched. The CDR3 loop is CASRRGTGVYTEAFF. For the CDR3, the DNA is TGTGCCAGCAGGAGGGGGACAGGGGTCTACACTGAAGCTTTCTTT.

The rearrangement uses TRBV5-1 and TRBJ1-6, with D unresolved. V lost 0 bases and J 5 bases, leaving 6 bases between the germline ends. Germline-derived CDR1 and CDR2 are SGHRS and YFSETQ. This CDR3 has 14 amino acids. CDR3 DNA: TGCGCCAGCAGCTTGGACCAGAATAATTCACCCCTCCACTTT. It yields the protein CASSLDQNNSPLHF.

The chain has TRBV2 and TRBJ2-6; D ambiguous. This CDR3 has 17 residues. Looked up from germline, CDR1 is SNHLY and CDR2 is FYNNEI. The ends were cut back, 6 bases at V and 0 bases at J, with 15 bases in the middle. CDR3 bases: TGTGCCAGCAGGGCCGGGTTTGCCGACTCTGGGGCCAACGTCCTGACTTTC. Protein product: CASRAGFADSGANVLTF.

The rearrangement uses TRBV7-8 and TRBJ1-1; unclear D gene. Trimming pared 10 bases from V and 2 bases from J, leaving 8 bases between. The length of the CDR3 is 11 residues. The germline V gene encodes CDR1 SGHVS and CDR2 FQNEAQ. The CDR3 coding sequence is TGTGCCACGGTACTCAACACTGAAGCTTTCTTT. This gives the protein CATVLNTEAFF.

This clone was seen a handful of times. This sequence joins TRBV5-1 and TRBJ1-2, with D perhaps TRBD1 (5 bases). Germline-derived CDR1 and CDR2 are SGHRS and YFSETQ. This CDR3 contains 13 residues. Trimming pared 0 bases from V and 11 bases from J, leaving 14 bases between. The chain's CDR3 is CASSLEGPGGYTF. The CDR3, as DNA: TGCGCCAGCAGCTTGGAAGGTCCGGGGGGTTACACCTTC.

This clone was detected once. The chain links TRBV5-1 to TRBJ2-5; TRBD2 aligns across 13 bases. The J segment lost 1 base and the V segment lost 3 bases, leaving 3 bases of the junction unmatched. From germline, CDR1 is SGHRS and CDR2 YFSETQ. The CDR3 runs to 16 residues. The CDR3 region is CASSWTSGGTQETQYF. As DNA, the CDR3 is TGCGCCAGCAGCTGGACTAGCGGGGGAACCCAAGAGACCCAGTACTTC.

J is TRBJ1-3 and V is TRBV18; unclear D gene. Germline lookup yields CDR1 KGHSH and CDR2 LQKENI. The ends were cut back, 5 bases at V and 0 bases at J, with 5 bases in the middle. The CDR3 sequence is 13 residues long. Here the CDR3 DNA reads TGTGCCAGCTCAGGGAGCTCTGGAAACACCATATATTTT. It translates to CASSGSSGNTIYF. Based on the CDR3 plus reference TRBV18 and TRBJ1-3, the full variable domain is NAGVMQNPRHLVRRRGQEARLRCSPMKGHSHVYWYRQLPEEGLKFMVYLQKENIIDESGMPKERFSAEFPKEGPSILRIQQVVRGDSAAYFCASSGSSGNTIYFGEGSWLTVV.

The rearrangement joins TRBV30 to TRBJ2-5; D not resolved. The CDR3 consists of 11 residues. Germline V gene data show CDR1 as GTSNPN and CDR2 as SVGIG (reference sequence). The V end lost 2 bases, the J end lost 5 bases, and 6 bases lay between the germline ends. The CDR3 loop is CAWSMRETQYF. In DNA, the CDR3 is TGTGCCTGGAGTATGAGGGAGACCCAGTACTTC.

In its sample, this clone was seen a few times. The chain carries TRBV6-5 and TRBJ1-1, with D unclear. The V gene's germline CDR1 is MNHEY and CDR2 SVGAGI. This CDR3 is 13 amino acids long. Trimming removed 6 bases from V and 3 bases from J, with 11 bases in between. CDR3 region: CASRPNGDTEAFF. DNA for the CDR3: TGTGCCAGCAGGCCTAACGGGGACACTGAAGCTTTCTTT.

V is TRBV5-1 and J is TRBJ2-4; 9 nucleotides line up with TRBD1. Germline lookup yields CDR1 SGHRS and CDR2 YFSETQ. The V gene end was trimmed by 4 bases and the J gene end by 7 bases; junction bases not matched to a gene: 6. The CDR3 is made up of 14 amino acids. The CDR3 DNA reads TGCGCCAGCAGCACGGGACAGGGCCGGAACATTCAGTACTTC. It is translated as CASSTGQGRNIQYF. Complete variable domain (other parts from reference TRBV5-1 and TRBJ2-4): KAGVTQTPRYLIKTRGQQVTLSCSPISGHRSVSWYQQTPGQGLQFLFEYFSETQRNKGNFPGRFSGRQFSNSRSEMNVSTLELGDSALYLCASSTGQGRNIQYFGAGTRLSVL.

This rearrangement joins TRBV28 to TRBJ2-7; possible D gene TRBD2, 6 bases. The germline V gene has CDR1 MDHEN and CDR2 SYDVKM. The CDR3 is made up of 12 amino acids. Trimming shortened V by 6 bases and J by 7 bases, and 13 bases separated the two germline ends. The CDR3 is CASSQLGGEQYF. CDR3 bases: TGTGCCAGCAGCCAATTGGGGGGAGAGCAGTACTTC.

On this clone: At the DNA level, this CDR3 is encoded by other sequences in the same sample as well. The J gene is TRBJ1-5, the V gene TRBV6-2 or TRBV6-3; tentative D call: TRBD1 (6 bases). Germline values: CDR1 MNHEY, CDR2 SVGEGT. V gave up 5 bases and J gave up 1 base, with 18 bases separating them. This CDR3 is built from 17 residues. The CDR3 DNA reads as TGTGCCAGCAGTCCCCCAGGGGAGGGGGAAAGCAATCAGCCCCAGCATTTT. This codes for CASSPPGEGESNQPQHF.

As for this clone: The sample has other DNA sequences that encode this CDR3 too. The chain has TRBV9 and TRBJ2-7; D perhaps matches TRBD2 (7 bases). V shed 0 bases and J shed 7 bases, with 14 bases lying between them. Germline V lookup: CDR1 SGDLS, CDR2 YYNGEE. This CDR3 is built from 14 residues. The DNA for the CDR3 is TGTGCCAGCAGCGTAGACGGGGGGCCAGGAGAGCAGTACTTC. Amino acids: CASSVDGGPGEQYF.

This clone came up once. CDR3 nucleotide sequence: TGTGCCAGCAGCTTAAGGTTCGGGGTTTCTGAAGCTTTCTTT. It codes for CASSLRFGVSEAFF. The genes are TRBV7-2 and TRBJ1-1; D not resolved. This CDR3 spans 14 amino acids. Germline lookup yields CDR1 SGHTA and CDR2 FQGNSA. The V end lost 2 bases, the J end lost 6 bases, and 13 bases lay between the germline ends.

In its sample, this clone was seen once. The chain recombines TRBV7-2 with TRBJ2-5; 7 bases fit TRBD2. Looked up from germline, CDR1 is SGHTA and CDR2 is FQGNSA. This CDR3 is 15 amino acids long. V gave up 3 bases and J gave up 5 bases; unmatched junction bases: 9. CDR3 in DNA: TGTGCCAGCAGCTTGGGCGGGGGAGAGGGGGAGACCCAGTACTTC. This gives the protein CASSLGGGEGETQYF.

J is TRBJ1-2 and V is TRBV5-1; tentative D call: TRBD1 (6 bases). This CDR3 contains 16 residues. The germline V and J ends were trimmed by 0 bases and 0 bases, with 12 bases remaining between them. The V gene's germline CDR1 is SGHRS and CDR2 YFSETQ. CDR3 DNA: TGCGCCAGCAGCTTGGGGCCACAGGGTCCTAACTATGGCTACACCTTC. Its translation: CASSLGPQGPNYGYTF. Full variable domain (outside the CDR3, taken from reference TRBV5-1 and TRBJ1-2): KAGVTQTPRYLIKTRGQQVTLSCSPISGHRSVSWYQQTPGQGLQFLFEYFSETQRNKGNFPGRFSGRQFSNSRSEMNVSTLELGDSALYLCASSLGPQGPNYGYTFGSGTRLTVV.

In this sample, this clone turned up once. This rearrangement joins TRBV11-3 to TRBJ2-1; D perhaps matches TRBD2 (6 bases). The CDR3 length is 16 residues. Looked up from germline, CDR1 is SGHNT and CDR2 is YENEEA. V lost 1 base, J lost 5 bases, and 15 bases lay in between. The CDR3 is CASSLGGWRVNNEQFF. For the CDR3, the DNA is TGTGCCAGCAGCTTAGGGGGGTGGAGGGTGAACAATGAGCAGTTCTTC.

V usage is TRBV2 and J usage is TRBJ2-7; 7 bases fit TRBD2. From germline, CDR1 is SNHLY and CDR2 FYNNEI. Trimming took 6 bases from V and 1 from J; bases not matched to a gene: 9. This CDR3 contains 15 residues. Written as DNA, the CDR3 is TGTGCCAGCAGGGTGGGACTAATGGAGTCCTACGAGCAGTACTTC. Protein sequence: CASRVGLMESYEQYF.

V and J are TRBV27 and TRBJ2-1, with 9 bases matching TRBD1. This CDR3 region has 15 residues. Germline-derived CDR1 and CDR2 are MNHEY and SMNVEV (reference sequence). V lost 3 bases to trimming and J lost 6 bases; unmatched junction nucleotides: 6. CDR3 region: CASSFQGQGGNEQFF. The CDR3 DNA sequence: TGTGCCAGCAGTTTTCAGGGACAGGGCGGCAATGAGCAGTTCTTC.

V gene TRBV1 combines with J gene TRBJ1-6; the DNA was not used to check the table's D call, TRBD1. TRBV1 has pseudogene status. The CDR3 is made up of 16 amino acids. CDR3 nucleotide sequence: TGCACCAGCAGCCAACCCCGGGACAGGATAAATTCACCCCTCCACTTT. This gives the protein CTSSQPRDRINSPLHF.

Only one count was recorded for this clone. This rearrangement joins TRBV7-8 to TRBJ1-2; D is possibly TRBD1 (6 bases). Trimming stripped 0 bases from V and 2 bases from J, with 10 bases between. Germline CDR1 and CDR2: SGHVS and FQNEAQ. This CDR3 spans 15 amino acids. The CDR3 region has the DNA TGTGCCAGCAGCTTAGCCCATGACAGGAACTATGGCTACACCTTC. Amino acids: CASSLAHDRNYGYTF.

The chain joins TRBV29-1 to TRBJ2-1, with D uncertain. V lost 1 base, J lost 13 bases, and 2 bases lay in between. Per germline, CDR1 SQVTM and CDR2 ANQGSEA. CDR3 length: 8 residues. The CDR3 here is CSVEAQFF. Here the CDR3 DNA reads TGCAGCGTTGAAGCACAGTTCTTC.

The CDR3 region has the DNA TGTGCCAGCAGCTTTTTGGGGACAGTAACAGATACGCAGTATTTT. This codes for CASSFLGTVTDTQYF. The rearrangement joins TRBV7-6 to TRBJ2-3; 7 bases are a match to TRBD1. This CDR3 has 15 residues. Per the germline V gene, CDR1 is SGHVS and CDR2 is FNYEAQ. The V segment lost 3 bases and the J segment 3 bases; nucleotides outside the gene matches: 6. The full variable domain, with the rest looked up from reference TRBV7-6 and TRBJ2-3, is GAGVSQSPRYKVTKRGQDVALRCDPISGHVSLYWYRQALGQGPEFLTYFNYEAQQDKSGLPNDRFSAERPEGSISTLTIQRTEQRDSAMYRCASSFLGTVTDTQYFGPGTRLTVL.

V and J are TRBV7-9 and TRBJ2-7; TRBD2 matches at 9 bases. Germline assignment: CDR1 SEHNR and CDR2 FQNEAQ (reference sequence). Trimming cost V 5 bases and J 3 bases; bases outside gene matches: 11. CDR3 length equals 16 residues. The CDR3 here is CASSRRAGGRLYEQYF. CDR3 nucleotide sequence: TGTGCCAGCAGCCGGAGAGCGGGAGGCAGACTCTACGAGCAGTACTTC.

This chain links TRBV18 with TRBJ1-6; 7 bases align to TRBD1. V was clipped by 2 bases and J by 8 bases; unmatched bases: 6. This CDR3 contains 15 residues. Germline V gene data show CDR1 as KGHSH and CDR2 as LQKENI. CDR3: CASSPRAQGDSPLHF. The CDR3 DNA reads TGTGCCAGCTCACCAAGGGCGCAGGGGGATTCACCCCTCCACTTT.

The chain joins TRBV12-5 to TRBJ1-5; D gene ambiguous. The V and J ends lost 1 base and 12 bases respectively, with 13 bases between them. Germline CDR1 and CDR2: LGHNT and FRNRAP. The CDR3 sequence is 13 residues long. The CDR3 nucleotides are TGTGCTAGTGGTTTGGCTCCCGACACGTACCAGCATTTT. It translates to CASGLAPDTYQHF.